The rows below give T cell receptor beta chains drawn from one sample of a study of T cell responses to AZD1222 COVID-19 vaccine. Sequencing was performed with immunoSEQ multiplex PCR; in TCRdb, only in-frame clones are kept and a portion is missing. The sample contains tens of thousands of clones, 84% of which appear only once. This specimen consisted of peripheral blood, obtained on day 0 of AZD1222 vaccination. Every receptor here comes from an adult in good health. CDR3s leave out the opening cysteine and the closing phenylalanine or tryptophan. Fields, in order: clone size, J gene, V gene, CDR3 length, CDR3 protein. Expanded clones are given a class, and other clones once, few, many or no size at all.

clone size: .
J gene: TRBJ2-3
V gene: TRBV24-1
CDR3 length: 11
CDR3 protein: ATSVGLTDTQY

clone size: .
J gene: TRBJ1-2
V gene: TRBV7-2
CDR3 length: 11
CDR3 protein: ASSSRQGGGYT

clone size: .
J gene: TRBJ1-6
V gene: TRBV10-3
CDR3 length: 12
CDR3 protein: ASCREPYNSPLH

clone size: .
J gene: TRBJ1-1
V gene: TRBV28
CDR3 length: 9
CDR3 protein: ASSHRRSAF

clone size: .
J gene: TRBJ1-5
V gene: TRBV5-5
CDR3 length: 12
CDR3 protein: ASSLYSGGQPQH

clone size: few
J gene: TRBJ1-5
V gene: TRBV12-3/TRBV12-4
CDR3 length: 11
CDR3 protein: ASSLQGNQPQH

clone size: .
J gene: TRBJ1-1
V gene: TRBV28
CDR3 length: 11
CDR3 protein: ASWEYMNTEAF

clone size: .
J gene: TRBJ1-3
V gene: TRBV23-1
CDR3 length: 21
CDR3 protein: ASSQSLQALKQTPLWSGNTIY

clone size: .
J gene: TRBJ1-2
V gene: TRBV4-3
CDR3 length: 13
CDR3 protein: ASSQTGASNYGYT

clone size: .
J gene: TRBJ1-2
V gene: TRBV5-1
CDR3 length: 16
CDR3 protein: ASSLVVQGFTFNYGYT

clone size: .
J gene: TRBJ1-1
V gene: TRBV6-6
CDR3 length: 12
CDR3 protein: ASSYSGGRTEAF

clone size: .
J gene: TRBJ2-2
V gene: TRBV5-1
CDR3 length: 14
CDR3 protein: ASSLTSGSINGELF

clone size: .
J gene: TRBJ2-1
V gene: TRBV4-3
CDR3 length: 13
CDR3 protein: ASSPLGGGYNEQF

clone size: few
J gene: TRBJ1-1
V gene: TRBV29-1
CDR3 length: 12
CDR3 protein: SFSPTAINTEAF

clone size: .
J gene: TRBJ1-2
V gene: TRBV7-2
CDR3 length: 10
CDR3 protein: ASSLEGYGYT

clone size: .
J gene: TRBJ1-4
V gene: TRBV4-1
CDR3 length: 15
CDR3 protein: ASSQEGTGMVNEKLF

clone size: .
J gene: TRBJ2-1
V gene: TRBV10-2
CDR3 length: 11
CDR3 protein: ASSLDYYNEQF

clone size: .
J gene: TRBJ2-5
V gene: TRBV5-4
CDR3 length: 14
CDR3 protein: ASTHRLAGAQETQY

clone size: .
J gene: TRBJ2-1
V gene: TRBV5-4
CDR3 length: 12
CDR3 protein: ASSLAGRGLEQF

clone size: .
J gene: TRBJ1-1
V gene: TRBV12-3/TRBV12-4
CDR3 length: 10
CDR3 protein: ASSQGGVEAF

clone size: .
J gene: TRBJ2-5
V gene: TRBV4-3
CDR3 length: 12
CDR3 protein: ASSQGAFQETQY

clone size: once
J gene: TRBJ2-1
V gene: TRBV5-4
CDR3 length: 13
CDR3 protein: ASSPSGNSYNEQF

clone size: .
J gene: TRBJ2-2
V gene: TRBV18
CDR3 length: 10
CDR3 protein: ASSPLTGELF

clone size: .
J gene: TRBJ2-4
V gene: TRBV19
CDR3 length: 12
CDR3 protein: ASTYSRGLNIQY

clone size: .
J gene: TRBJ1-4
V gene: TRBV18
CDR3 length: 13
CDR3 protein: ASSPPVGSNEKLF

clone size: once
J gene: TRBJ2-1
V gene: TRBV18
CDR3 length: 11
CDR3 protein: ASSPPGYNEQF

clone size: .
J gene: TRBJ1-1
V gene: TRBV7-3
CDR3 length: 11
CDR3 protein: ASSLHMNTEAF

clone size: .
J gene: TRBJ2-1
V gene: TRBV12-3/TRBV12-4
CDR3 length: 10
CDR3 protein: ASSLHHNEQF

clone size: .
J gene: TRBJ2-4
V gene: TRBV19
CDR3 length: 13
CDR3 protein: ASSPQLTFKNIQY

clone size: .
J gene: TRBJ2-2
V gene: TRBV19
CDR3 length: 13
CDR3 protein: ASSSSGRDTGELF

clone size: .
J gene: TRBJ1-1
V gene: TRBV28
CDR3 length: 12
CDR3 protein: ASSLLRGYTEAF

clone size: .
J gene: TRBJ2-7
V gene: TRBV11-2
CDR3 length: 14
CDR3 protein: ASSLGSIGTPYEQY

clone size: .
J gene: TRBJ2-1
V gene: TRBV7-8
CDR3 length: 15
CDR3 protein: ASSLGLADPPWNEQF

clone size: .
J gene: TRBJ2-4
V gene: TRBV7-2
CDR3 length: 10
CDR3 protein: ASSLNPNIQY

clone size: .
J gene: TRBJ1-1
V gene: TRBV4-2
CDR3 length: 14
CDR3 protein: ASSQGDRGSDTEAF

clone size: .
J gene: TRBJ2-1
V gene: TRBV4-3
CDR3 length: 13
CDR3 protein: ASSLIAEREYEQF

clone size: once
J gene: TRBJ1-1
V gene: TRBV19
CDR3 length: 13
CDR3 protein: ASSIGLTGITEAF

clone size: medium-sized
J gene: TRBJ2-1
V gene: TRBV4-3
CDR3 length: 14
CDR3 protein: ASSLEGTSSYNEQF

clone size: .
J gene: TRBJ2-1
V gene: TRBV19
CDR3 length: 14
CDR3 protein: ASSARAGVDVYEQF

clone size: .
J gene: TRBJ1-2
V gene: TRBV19
CDR3 length: 12
CDR3 protein: ASSIRGPLRGYT

clone size: few
J gene: TRBJ1-3
V gene: TRBV15
CDR3 length: 10
CDR3 protein: ATSRGPNTIY

clone size: .
J gene: TRBJ1-2
V gene: TRBV4-2
CDR3 length: 11
CDR3 protein: ASNPTGPYGYT

clone size: once
J gene: TRBJ2-7
V gene: TRBV28
CDR3 length: 11
CDR3 protein: ASYNVTVYEQY

clone size: .
J gene: TRBJ1-2
V gene: TRBV24-1
CDR3 length: 14
CDR3 protein: ATSDSGYRGRYGYT

clone size: .
J gene: TRBJ1-1
V gene: TRBV28
CDR3 length: 12
CDR3 protein: ASSLWQQEGAAF

clone size: .
J gene: TRBJ1-5
V gene: TRBV19
CDR3 length: 11
CDR3 protein: ASSSEKGQPQH

clone size: .
J gene: TRBJ1-4
V gene: TRBV18
CDR3 length: 14
CDR3 protein: ASSPGFRATNEKLF

clone size: .
J gene: TRBJ1-2
V gene: TRBV29-1
CDR3 length: 11
CDR3 protein: SAGDSTNYGYT

clone size: .
J gene: TRBJ1-5
V gene: TRBV6-1
CDR3 length: 12
CDR3 protein: ASSELGWNQPQH

clone size: .
J gene: TRBJ2-1
V gene: TRBV21-1
CDR3 length: 14
CDR3 protein: ASSKSRPWGYNEQF

clone size: .
J gene: TRBJ1-6
V gene: TRBV6-6
CDR3 length: 12
CDR3 protein: ASSSSPYNSPLH

clone size: .
J gene: TRBJ1-1
V gene: TRBV28
CDR3 length: 11
CDR3 protein: ASSLTGRAEAF

clone size: few
J gene: TRBJ1-1
V gene: TRBV9
CDR3 length: 11
CDR3 protein: ASSVDRAVGLW

clone size: .
J gene: TRBJ1-6
V gene: TRBV7-3
CDR3 length: 14
CDR3 protein: ASSLIPRGNNSPLH

clone size: .
J gene: TRBJ1-2
V gene: TRBV10-1
CDR3 length: 11
CDR3 protein: ASSVVTIYGYT

clone size: .
J gene: TRBJ1-4
V gene: TRBV5-1
CDR3 length: 13
CDR3 protein: ASSLSGATNEKLF

clone size: .
J gene: TRBJ2-3
V gene: TRBV4-1
CDR3 length: 12
CDR3 protein: ASSQLWEGDTQY

clone size: .
J gene: TRBJ2-4
V gene: TRBV19
CDR3 length: 12
CDR3 protein: ASMGPIAKNIQY

clone size: .
J gene: TRBJ1-1
V gene: TRBV29-1
CDR3 length: 10
CDR3 protein: SVTGGSTEAF

clone size: .
J gene: TRBJ2-1
V gene: TRBV28
CDR3 length: 14
CDR3 protein: ASSSSAGGSYNEQF